This TCR beta chain was obtained from a study of identical twins. Findings of the study overall: Less excess twin sharing appeared in beta out-of-frame sequences. Fewer insertions were carried by abundant cord blood beta clonotypes, but none was seen in memory repertoires. Researchers reported excess low generation probability among twin-shared out-of-frame alpha sequences. Analyses of zero insertions could, in part, be confounded by invariant MAIT and iNKT cells.

MiXCR, applied by TCRdb to the 5' RACE reads, yields one record per CDR3 protein. This table holds about 890,000 distinct CDR3 sequences, 9% to 15% found once. V lost 7 bases to trimming and J lost 5 bases, with 13 bases between them. This CDR3 spans 13 amino acids. CDR1 is ENHRY and CDR2 is SYGVKD in the germline V gene. Comment on this clonotype: Its target is unknown.

These data were likewise used in another study, on yellow fever vaccine responses in identical twins.

This TCR was recovered from a woman aged 18-29 years in good health. The chain joins TRBV10-3 to TRBJ2-3; perhaps TRBD2 as D (6 bases). The sequencing input was PBMCs. CDR3 coding DNA: TGTGCCATCAAGCCTAGCGAGGGAGATACGCAGTATTTT. Protein product: CAIKPSEGDTQYF.